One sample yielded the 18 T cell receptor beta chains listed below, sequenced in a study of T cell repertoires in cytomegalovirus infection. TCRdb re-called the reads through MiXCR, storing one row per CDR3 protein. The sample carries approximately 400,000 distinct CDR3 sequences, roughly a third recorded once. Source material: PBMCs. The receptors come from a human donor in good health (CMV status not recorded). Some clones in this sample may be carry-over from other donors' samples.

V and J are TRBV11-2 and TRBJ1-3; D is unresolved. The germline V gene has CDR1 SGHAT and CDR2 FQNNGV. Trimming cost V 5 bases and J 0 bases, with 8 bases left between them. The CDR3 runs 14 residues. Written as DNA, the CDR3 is TGTGCCAGCAGCCCTTCGACCTCTGGAAACACCATATATTTT. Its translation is CASSPSTSGNTIYF. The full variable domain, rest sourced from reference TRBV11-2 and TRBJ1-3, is EAGVAQSPRYKIIEKRQSVAFWCNPISGHATLYWYQQILGQGPKLLIQFQNNGVVDDSQLPKDRFSAERLKGVDSTLKIQPAKLEDSAVYLCASSPSTSGNTIYFGEGSWLTVV.

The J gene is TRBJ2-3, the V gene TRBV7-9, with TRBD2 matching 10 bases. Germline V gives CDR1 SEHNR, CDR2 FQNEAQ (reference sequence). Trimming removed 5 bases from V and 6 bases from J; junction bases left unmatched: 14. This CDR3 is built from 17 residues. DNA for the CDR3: TGTGCCAGCAGCCCGCCACATCCGGGACTAGCGTTTGATACGCAGTATTTT. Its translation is CASSPPHPGLAFDTQYF.

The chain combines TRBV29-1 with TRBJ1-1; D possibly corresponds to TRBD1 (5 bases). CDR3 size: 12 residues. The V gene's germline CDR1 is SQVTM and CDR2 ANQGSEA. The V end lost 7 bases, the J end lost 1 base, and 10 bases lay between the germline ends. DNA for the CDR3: TGCAGCGGACAGAGAGAGAACACTGAAGCTTTCTTT. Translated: CSGQRENTEAFF.

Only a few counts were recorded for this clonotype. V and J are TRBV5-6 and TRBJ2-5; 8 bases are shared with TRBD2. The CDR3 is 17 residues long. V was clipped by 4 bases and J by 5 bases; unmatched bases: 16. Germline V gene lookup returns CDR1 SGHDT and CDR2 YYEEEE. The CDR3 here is CASSGNSGARGGETQYF. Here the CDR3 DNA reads TGTGCCAGCAGCGGGAATAGCGGGGCCAGAGGAGGGGAGACCCAGTACTTC.

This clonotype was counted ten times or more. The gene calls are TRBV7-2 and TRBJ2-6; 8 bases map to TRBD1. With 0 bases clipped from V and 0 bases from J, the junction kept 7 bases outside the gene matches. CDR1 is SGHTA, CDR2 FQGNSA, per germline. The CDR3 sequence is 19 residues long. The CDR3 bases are TGTGCCAGCAGCTTAGCCGGGACAGGCCGTCGCTCTGGGGCCAACGTCCTGACTTTC. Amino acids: CASSLAGTGRRSGANVLTF.

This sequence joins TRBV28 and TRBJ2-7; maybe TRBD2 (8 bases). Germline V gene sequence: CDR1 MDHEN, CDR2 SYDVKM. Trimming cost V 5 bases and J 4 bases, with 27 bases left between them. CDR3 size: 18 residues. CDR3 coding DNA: TGTGCCAGCAGTGCTCTGACAGGGAGGAGCGGGGGTTCGTACGAGCAGTACTTC. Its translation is CASSALTGRSGGSYEQYF.

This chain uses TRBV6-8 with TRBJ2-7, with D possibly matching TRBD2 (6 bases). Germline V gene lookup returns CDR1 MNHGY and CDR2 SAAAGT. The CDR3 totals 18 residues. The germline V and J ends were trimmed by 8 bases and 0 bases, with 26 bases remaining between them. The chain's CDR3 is CASRVLGLKSGPSYEQYF. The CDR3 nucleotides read TGTGCCAGCCGGGTGTTGGGACTCAAATCCGGTCCCTCCTACGAGCAGTACTTC.

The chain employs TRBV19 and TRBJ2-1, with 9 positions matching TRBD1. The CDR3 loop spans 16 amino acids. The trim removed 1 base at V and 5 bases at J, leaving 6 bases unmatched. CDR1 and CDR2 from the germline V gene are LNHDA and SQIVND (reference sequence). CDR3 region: CASSIVPGQGHNEQFF. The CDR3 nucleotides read TGTGCCAGTAGTATAGTCCCGGGACAGGGACACAATGAGCAGTTCTTC.

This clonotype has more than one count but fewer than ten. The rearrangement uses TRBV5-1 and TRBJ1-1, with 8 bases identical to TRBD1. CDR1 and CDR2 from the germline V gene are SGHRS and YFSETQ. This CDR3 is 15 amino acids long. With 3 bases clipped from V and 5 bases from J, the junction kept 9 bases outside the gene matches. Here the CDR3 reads CASSSSTGVWTEAFF. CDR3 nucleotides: TGCGCCAGCAGCTCGTCGACAGGGGTATGGACTGAAGCTTTCTTT.

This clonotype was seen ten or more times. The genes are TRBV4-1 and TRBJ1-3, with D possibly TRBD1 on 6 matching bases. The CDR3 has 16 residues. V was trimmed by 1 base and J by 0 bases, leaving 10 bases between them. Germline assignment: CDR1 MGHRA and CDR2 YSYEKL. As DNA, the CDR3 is TGCGCCAGCAGCCAAGCGTGGGGGGCCTCTGGAAACACCATATATTTT. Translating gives CASSQAWGASGNTIYF.

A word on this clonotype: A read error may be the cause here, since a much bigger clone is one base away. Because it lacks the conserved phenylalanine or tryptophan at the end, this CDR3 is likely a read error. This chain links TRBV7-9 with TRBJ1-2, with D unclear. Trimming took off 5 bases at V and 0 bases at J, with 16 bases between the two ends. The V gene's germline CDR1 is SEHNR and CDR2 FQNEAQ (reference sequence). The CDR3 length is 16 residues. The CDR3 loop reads CASSHSGQETNYGYTL. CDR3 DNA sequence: TGTGCCAGCAGCCATTCTGGGCAGGAAACTAACTATGGCTACACCTTA.

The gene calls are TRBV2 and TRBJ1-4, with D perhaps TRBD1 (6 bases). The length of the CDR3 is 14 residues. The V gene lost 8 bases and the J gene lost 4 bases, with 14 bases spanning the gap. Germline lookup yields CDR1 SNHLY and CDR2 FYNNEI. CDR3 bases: TGTGCCAGCTCCCAGCGGGGGCATAATGAAAAACTGTTTTTT. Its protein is CASSQRGHNEKLFF. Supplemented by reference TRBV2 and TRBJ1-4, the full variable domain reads EPEVTQTPSHQVTQMGQEVILRCVPISNHLYFYWYRQILGQKVEFLVSFYNNEISEKSEIFDDQFSVERPDGSNFTLKIRSTKLEDSAMYFCASSQRGHNEKLFFGSGTQLSVL.

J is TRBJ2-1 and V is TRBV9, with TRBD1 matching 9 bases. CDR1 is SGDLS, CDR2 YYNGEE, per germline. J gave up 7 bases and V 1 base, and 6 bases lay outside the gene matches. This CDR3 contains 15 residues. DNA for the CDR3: TGTGCCAGCAGCGTAAACAGGGGGCGCAGGAATGAGCAGTTCTTC. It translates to CASSVNRGRRNEQFF.

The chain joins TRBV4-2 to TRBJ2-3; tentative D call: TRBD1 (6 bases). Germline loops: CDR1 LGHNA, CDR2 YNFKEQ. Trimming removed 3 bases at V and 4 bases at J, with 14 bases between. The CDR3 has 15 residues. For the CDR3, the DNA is TGTGCCAGCAGCCACCAAAGGACAGACGCAGATACGCAGTATTTT. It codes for CASSHQRTDADTQYF.

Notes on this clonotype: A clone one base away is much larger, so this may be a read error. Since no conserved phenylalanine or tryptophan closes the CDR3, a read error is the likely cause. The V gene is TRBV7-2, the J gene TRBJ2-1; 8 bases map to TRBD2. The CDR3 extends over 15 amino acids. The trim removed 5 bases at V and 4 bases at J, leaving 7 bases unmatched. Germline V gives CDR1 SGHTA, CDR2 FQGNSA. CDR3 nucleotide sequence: TGTGCCAGCAGCCCTAGGGCGGGGGGTTACAATGAGCAGTTCTTA. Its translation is CASSPRAGGYNEQFL.

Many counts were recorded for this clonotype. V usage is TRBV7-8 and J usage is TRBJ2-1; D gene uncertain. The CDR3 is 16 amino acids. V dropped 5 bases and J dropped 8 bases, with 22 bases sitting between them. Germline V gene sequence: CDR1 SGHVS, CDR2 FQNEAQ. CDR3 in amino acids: CASSLEGLLTPDEQFF. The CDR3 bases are TGTGCCAGCAGCCTCGAAGGGTTACTCACCCCCGATGAGCAGTTCTTC.

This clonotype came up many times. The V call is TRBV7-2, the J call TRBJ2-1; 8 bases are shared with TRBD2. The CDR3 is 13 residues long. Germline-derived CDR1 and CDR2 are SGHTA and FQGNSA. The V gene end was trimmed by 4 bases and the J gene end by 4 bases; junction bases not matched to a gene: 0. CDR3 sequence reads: CASSSGGYNEQFF. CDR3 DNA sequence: TGTGCCAGCAGCTCGGGGGGGTACAATGAGCAGTTCTTC.

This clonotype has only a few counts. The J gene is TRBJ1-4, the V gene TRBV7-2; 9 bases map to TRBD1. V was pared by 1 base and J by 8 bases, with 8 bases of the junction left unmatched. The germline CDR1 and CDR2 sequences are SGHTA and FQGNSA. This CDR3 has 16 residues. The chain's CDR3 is CASSLGAGQGIEKLFF. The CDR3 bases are TGTGCCAGCAGCTTAGGTGCAGGACAGGGGATAGAAAAACTGTTTTTT.